These T cell receptor beta chains were read from a single sample in a study. From the 5' RACE reads, TCRdb called clonotypes with MiXCR, one entry per CDR3 protein. The repertoire consists of tens of thousands of distinct CDR3 sequences, with approximately 25% occurring once and the leading ten covering around 4%. Sequencing was carried out using naive CD4+ T cells sorted from a lymph node. The source of these receptors is a female donor with breast cancer. The CDR3 runs from the conserved cysteine through the conserved F or W.

j_gene	v_gene	len	CDR3aa
TRBJ1-1	TRBV5-6	16	CASSLVVRGTNTEAFF
TRBJ1-5	TRBV27	15	CASSFLRDSNQPQHF
TRBJ2-5	TRBV29-1	13	CSVVEGPQEIQYF
TRBJ1-2	TRBV6-1	14	CASSETNGGYGYTF
TRBJ1-4	TRBV5-6	12	CASSRGGEKLFF
TRBJ1-1	TRBV2	13	CASTAGPYTEAFF
TRBJ2-4	TRBV20-1	18	CSAGAWGSGRWDKNIQYF
TRBJ2-7	TRBV6-5	15	CASNRQGANSYEQYF
TRBJ2-2	TRBV4-2	17	CASSQDSGVANTGELFF
TRBJ2-7	TRBV4-3	15	CASSRIPGPIYEQYF
TRBJ1-4	TRBV9	14	CASSPPDSKEKLFF
TRBJ1-3	TRBV5-1	19	CASSLGVVDRTTSGNTIYF
TRBJ2-3	TRBV7-6	16	CTSSLRPSGGTDTQYF
TRBJ2-7	TRBV5-6	16	CASTQTGAFSSYEQYF
TRBJ2-2	TRBV5-1	15	CASSQPDREPGELFF
TRBJ2-1	TRBV5-1	15	CAGSLRQSVDNEQFF
TRBJ1-4	TRBV7-9	19	CASSPRPEPGQGREEKLFF
TRBJ1-2	TRBV6-5	15	CASSYSDMDNYGYTF
TRBJ2-3	TRBV5-1	16	CASSLLGQGIPDTQYF
TRBJ2-2	TRBV5-6	12	CASSQQTGELFF
TRBJ2-1	TRBV6-4	14	CASSDFSRGTEQFF
TRBJ2-1	TRBV5-1	13	CASSLALRNEQFF
TRBJ1-2	TRBV20-1	15	CSADSRDSEYDGYTF
TRBJ2-1	TRBV7-3	15	CASSLWDGRYNEQFF
TRBJ1-3	TRBV28	16	CASSAGDRLSGNTIYF
TRBJ2-6	TRBV5-6	15	CASSLVGSRANVLTF
TRBJ1-5	TRBV7-9	13	CASSLAKSQPQHF
TRBJ1-5	TRBV18	14	CASSPQRGNQPQHF
TRBJ2-1	TRBV20-1	15	CSARPGLGIYNEQFF
TRBJ2-1	TRBV5-1	14	CASSFYLTDNEQFF
TRBJ2-1	TRBV7-9	13	CASKTGEYNEQFF
TRBJ1-2	TRBV15	15	CATSPAGYRTSGYTF
TRBJ1-2	TRBV12-3/TRBV12-4	12	CASSFGQDGYTF
TRBJ2-3	TRBV6-5	12	CAARTDTDTQYF
TRBJ2-5	TRBV12-3/TRBV12-4	12	CASSRVMETQYF
TRBJ2-3	TRBV28	18	CASRLFAGGSGKSDTQYF
TRBJ1-3	TRBV6-5	12	CASRSSGNTIYF
TRBJ1-1	TRBV4-2	13	CASSQGQYTEAFF
TRBJ1-1	TRBV7-6	13	CASSLLRGTEAFF
TRBJ2-7	TRBV5-6	20	CASSLVFAPQQGRFFREQYF